Below, one TCR beta chain is given with its context. Its antigen remains unidentified. Profiling relied on immunoSEQ multiplex PCR, and the TCRdb table lists in-frame clones only, not all of them. The sample contains 20,000 to 25,000 clones, approximately 82% of which appear only once. CDR1 and CDR2 (germline): SGHAT, FQNNGV. Trimming pared 1 base from V and 4 bases from J, leaving 13 bases between. The length of the CDR3 is 16 residues. The data stem from a study of OX40 agonist ivuxolimab in advanced cancers. At the level of the study: Cancers in dose escalation were hepatocellular, melanoma, renal cell and head and neck.

Points from the study as a whole: Certain nonresponders additionally had low normalized T-cell clonal expansion. At 0.1 to 3.0 mg/kg, CD4+ and CD8+ blood T cells expanded clonally by week 6. CD8+ T cells were the subset that, on average, had more expanded clones than CD4+.

V gene TRBV11-2 combines with J gene TRBJ2-2; TRBD1 might be the D (6 bases). Sequencing used CD4+ or CD8+ T cells sorted from blood, obtained in a trial of the OX40 agonist ivuxolimab. The sequence derives from an adult with an advanced solid tumor such as melanoma, head and neck, liver or kidney cancer. The CDR3 is CASSLVWGRITGELFF. The CDR3 bases are TGTGCCAGCAGCTTAGTTTGGGGGCGGATCACCGGGGAGCTGTTTTTT. Full variable domain (remainder filled in from reference TRBV11-2 and TRBJ2-2): EAGVAQSPRYKIIEKRQSVAFWCNPISGHATLYWYQQILGQGPKLLIQFQNNGVVDDSQLPKDRFSAERLKGVDSTLKIQPAKLEDSAVYLCASSLVWGRITGELFFGEGSRLTVL.